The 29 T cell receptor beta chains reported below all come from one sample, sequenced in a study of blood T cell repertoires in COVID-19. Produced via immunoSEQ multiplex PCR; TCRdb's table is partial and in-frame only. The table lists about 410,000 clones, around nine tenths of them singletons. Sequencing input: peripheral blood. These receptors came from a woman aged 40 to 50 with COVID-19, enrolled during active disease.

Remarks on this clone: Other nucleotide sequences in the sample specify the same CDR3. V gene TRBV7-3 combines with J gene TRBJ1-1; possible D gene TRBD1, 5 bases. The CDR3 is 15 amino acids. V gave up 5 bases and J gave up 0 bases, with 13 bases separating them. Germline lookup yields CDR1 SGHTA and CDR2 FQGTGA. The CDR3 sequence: CASSLLGGLNTEAFF. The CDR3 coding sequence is TGTGCCAGCAGCCTCCTCGGGGGACTGAACACTGAAGCTTTCTTT.

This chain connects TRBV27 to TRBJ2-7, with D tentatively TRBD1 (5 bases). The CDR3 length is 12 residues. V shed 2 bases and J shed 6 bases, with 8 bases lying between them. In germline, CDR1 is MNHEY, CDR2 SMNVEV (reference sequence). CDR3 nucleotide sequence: TGTGCCAGCAGTTTAGCAGGGTTCGAGCAGTACTTC. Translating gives CASSLAGFEQYF.

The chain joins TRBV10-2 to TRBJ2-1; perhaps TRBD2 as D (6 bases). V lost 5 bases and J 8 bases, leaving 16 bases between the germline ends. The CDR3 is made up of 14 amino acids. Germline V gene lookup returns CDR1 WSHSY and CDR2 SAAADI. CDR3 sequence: CASSLAEQVHEQFF. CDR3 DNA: TGCGCCAGCAGTTTAGCGGAACAAGTCCATGAGCAGTTCTTC.

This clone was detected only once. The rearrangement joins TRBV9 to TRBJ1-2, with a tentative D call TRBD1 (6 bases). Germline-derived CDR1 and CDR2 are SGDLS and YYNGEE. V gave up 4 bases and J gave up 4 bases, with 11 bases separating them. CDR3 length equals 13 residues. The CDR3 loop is CASSPRGTYGYTF. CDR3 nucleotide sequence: TGTGCCAGCAGCCCCAGGGGAACCTATGGCTACACCTTC.

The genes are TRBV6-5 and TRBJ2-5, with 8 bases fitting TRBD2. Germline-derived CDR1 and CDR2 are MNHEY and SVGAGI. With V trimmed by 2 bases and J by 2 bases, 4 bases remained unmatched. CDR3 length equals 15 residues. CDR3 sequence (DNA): TGTGCCAGCAGTTACAAAAAGCGGGGGCAAGAGACCCAGTACTTC. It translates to CASSYKKRGQETQYF.

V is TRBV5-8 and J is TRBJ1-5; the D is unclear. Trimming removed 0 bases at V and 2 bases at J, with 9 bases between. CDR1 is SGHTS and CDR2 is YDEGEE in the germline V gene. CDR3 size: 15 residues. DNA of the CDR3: TGTGCCAGCAGCTTGGCGGGGAGAGGCAATCAGCCCCAGCATTTT. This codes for CASSLAGRGNQPQHF. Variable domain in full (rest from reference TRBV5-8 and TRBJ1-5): EAGVTQSPTHLIKTRGQQATLRCSPISGHTSVYWYQQALGLGLQFLLWYDEGEERNRGNFPPRFSGRQFPNYSSELNVNALELEDSALYLCASSLAGRGNQPQHFGDGTRLSIL.

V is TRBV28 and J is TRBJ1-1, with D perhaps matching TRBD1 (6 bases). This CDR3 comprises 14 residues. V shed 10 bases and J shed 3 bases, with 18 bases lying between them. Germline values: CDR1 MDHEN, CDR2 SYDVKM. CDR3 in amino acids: CATAGGGLDTEAFF. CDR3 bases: TGTGCCACCGCGGGGGGGGGCTTGGACACTGAAGCTTTCTTT.

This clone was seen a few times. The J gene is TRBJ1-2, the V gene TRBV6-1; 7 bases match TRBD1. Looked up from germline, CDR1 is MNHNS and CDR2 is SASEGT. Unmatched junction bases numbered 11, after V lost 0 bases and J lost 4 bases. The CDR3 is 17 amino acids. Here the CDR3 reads CASSEASGTAGIYGYTF. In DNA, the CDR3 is TGTGCCAGCAGTGAAGCGTCTGGGACAGCCGGCATCTATGGCTACACCTTC.

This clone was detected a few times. The chain's CDR3 is CASSQEGYQETQYF. The CDR3 DNA reads as TGTGCCAGCAGCCAAGAGGGCTACCAAGAGACCCAGTACTTC. This chain joins TRBV4-2 and TRBJ2-5; D gene ambiguous. The V end lost 0 bases, the J end lost 0 bases, and 5 bases lay between the germline ends. Germline values: CDR1 LGHNA, CDR2 YNFKEQ. The CDR3 runs to 14 residues.

CDR3 region: CASSYSSGDTYEQYF. The CDR3 bases are TGTGCCAGCAGTTACTCGAGCGGGGATACCTACGAGCAGTACTTC. The rearrangement uses TRBV6-2 or TRBV6-3 and TRBJ2-7; 7 bases are a match to TRBD2. Germline values: CDR1 MNHEY, CDR2 SVGEGT. The J segment lost 2 bases and the V segment lost 0 bases, leaving 4 bases of the junction unmatched. The CDR3 extends over 15 amino acids.

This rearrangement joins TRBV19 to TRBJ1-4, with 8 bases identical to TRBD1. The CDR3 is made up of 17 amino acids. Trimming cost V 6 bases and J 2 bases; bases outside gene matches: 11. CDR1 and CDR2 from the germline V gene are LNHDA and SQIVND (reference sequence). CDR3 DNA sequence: TGTGCCAGTAGCCCGCAGGGGGCGGGGAGGACTAATGAAAAACTGTTTTTT. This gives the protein CASSPQGAGRTNEKLFF. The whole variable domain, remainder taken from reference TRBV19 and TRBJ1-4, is DGGITQSPKYLFRKEGQNVTLSCEQNLNHDAMYWYRQDPGQGLRLIYYSQIVNDFQKGDIAEGYSVSREKKESFPLTVTSAQKNPTAFYLCASSPQGAGRTNEKLFFGSGTQLSVL.

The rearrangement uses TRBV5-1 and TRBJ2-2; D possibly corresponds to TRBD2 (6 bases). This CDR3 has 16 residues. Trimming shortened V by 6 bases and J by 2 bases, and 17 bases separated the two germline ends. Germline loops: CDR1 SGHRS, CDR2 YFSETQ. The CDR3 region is CASKLGRSSNTGELFF. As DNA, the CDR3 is TGCGCCAGCAAGCTTGGGAGGAGCAGTAACACCGGGGAGCTGTTTTTT. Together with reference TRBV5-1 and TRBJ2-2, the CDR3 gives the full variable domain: KAGVTQTPRYLIKTRGQQVTLSCSPISGHRSVSWYQQTPGQGLQFLFEYFSETQRNKGNFPGRFSGRQFSNSRSEMNVSTLELGDSALYLCASKLGRSSNTGELFFGEGSRLTVL.

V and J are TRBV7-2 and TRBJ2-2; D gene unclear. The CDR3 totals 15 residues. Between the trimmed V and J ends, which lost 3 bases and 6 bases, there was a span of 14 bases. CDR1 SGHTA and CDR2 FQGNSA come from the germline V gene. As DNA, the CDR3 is TGTGCCAGCAGCTTCACACGAAACCGGGCCGGGGAGCTGTTTTTT. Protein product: CASSFTRNRAGELFF.

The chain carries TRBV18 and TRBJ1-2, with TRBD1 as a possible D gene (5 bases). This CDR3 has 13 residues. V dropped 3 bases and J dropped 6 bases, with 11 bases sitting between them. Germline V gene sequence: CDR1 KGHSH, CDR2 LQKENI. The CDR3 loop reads CASSPQGFNGYTF. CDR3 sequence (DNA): TGTGCCAGCTCACCCCAGGGTTTTAATGGCTACACCTTC.

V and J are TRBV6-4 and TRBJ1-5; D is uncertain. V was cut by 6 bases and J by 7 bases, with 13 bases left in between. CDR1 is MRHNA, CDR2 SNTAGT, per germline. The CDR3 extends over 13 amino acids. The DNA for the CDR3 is TGTGCCAGCAGCGGGGAGAAAGGCCAGCCCCAGCATTTT. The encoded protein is CASSGEKGQPQHF.

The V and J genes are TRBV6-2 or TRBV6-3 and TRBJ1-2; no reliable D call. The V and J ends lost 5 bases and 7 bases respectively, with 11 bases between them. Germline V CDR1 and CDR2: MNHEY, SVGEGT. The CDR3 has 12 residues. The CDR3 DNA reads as TGTGCCAGCAGTAACACAATGATTGGCTACACCTTC. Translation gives CASSNTMIGYTF.

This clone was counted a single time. The CDR3 region has the DNA TGTGCCAGCAGCCGCCAACCGGGAGTGCCTTACGAGCAGTACTTC. Translated, it gives CASSRQPGVPYEQYF. The rearrangement links TRBV27 to TRBJ2-7; tentative D call: TRBD2 (6 bases). CDR3 length equals 15 residues. CDR1 is MNHEY and CDR2 is SMNVEV in the germline V gene (reference sequence). Between the trimmed V and J ends, which lost 6 bases and 4 bases, there was a span of 19 bases.

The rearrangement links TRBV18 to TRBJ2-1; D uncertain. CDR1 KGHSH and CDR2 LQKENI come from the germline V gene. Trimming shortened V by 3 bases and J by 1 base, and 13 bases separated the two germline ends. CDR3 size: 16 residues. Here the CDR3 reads CASSPVLPTSYNEQFF. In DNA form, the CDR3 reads TGTGCCAGCTCACCCGTACTGCCGACTTCCTACAATGAGCAGTTCTTC.

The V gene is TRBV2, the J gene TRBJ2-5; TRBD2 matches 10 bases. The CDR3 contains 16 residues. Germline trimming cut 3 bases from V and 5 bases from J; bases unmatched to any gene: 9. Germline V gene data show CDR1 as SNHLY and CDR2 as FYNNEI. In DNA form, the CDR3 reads TGTGCCAGCAGTGAGCAGGGACTAGCGAATGGGGAGACCCAGTACTTC. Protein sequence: CASSEQGLANGETQYF.

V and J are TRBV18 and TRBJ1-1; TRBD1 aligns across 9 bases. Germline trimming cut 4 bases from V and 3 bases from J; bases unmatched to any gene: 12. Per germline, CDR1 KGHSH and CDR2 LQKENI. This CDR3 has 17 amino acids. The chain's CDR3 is CASSLSWRDRDHTEAFF. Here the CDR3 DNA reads TGTGCCAGCTCACTATCGTGGAGGGACAGGGACCACACTGAAGCTTTCTTT.

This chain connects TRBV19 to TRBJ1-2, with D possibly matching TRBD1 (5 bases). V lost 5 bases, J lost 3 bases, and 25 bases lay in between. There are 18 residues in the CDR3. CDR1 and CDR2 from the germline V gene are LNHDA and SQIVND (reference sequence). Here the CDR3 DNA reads TGTGCCAGTAGTCCACGGAGGGGAGGGGTACATATCGACTATGGCTACACCTTC. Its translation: CASSPRRGGVHIDYGYTF.

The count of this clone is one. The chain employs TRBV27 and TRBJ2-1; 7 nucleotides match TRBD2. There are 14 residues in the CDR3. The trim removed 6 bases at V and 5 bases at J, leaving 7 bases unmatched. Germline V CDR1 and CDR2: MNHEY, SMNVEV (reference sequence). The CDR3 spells CASRLGGSNNEQFF. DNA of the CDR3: TGTGCCAGCAGGCTCGGGGGGAGTAACAATGAGCAGTTCTTC.

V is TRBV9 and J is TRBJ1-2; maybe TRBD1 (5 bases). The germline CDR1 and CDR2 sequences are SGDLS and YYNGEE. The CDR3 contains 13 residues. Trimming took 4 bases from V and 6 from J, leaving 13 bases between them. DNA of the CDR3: TGTGCCAGCAGCCCCACTACGGGGGATGGCTACACCTTC. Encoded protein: CASSPTTGDGYTF.

The CDR3, as DNA: TGTGCCAGCAGTCCCCGTGCGGGGGACGATGAGCAGTTCTTC. Protein product: CASSPRAGDDEQFF. The rearrangement links TRBV27 to TRBJ2-1, with TRBD2 identical over 7 bases. Germline CDR1 MNHEY, CDR2 SMNVEV (reference sequence). The CDR3 spans 14 residues. With 5 bases clipped from V and 8 bases from J, the junction kept 9 bases outside the gene matches.

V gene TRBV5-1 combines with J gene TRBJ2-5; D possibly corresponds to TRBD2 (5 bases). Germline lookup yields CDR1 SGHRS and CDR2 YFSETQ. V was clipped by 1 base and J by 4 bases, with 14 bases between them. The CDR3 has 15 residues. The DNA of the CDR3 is TGCGCCAGCAGCTTGTGGTCTCTAGGGAGAGAGACCCAGTACTTC. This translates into CASSLWSLGRETQYF.

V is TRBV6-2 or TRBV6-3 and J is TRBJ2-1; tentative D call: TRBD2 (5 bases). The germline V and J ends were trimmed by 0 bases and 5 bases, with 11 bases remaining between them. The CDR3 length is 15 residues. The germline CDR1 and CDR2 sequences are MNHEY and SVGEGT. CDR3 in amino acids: CASSYSLPSNNEQFF. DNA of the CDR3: TGTGCCAGCAGTTACTCCCTTCCTAGCAACAATGAGCAGTTCTTC.

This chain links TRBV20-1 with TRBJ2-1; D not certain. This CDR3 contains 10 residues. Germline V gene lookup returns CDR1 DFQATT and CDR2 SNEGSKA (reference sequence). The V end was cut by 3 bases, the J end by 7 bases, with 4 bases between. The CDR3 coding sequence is TGCAGTGCTAGGGCAAATGAGCAGTTCTTC. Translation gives CSARANEQFF.

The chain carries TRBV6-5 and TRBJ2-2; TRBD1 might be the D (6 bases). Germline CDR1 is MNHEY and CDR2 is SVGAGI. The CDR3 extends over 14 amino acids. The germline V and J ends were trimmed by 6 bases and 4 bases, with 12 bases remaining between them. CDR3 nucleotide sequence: TGTGCCAGCAGAGGGGGTATTAGCACCGGGGAGCTGTTTTTT. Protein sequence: CASRGGISTGELFF.

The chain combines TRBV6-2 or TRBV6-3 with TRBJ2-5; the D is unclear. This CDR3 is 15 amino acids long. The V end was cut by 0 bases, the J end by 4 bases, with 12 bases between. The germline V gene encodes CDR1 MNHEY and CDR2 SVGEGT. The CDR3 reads CASSYSPPPGETQYF. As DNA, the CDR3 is TGTGCCAGCAGTTACTCTCCCCCCCCGGGAGAGACCCAGTACTTC.